This entry is about one T cell receptor (beta chain). This CDR3 is built from 16 residues. Germline CDR1 reads SGHVS; CDR2 reads FNYEAQ. V was pared by 5 bases and J by 3 bases, with 19 bases between. Source study methods: Scientists estimated how many nucleated cells there were by amplifying reference gene primers. Measured with immunoSEQ multiplex PCR; TCRdb has only the in-frame clones, and not every one. For V, J and clone size, that table is used; D and trimming come from the DNA. Altogether about 400,000 clones are present, about 89% being singletons, with the ten largest covering roughly 4.3%. This sample stems from a study of blood T cell repertoires in COVID-19. Study information: From T cells, B-cell-depleted T cells, or PBMCs came the material, which was cDNA or gDNA.

The clonotype comes from a woman in her 30s with acute or convalescent COVID-19. Sequencing was carried out using peripheral blood. The chain couples TRBV7-6 to TRBJ2-5, with D possibly TRBD1 on 5 matching bases. The CDR3 sequence is CASSQDTTTGKETQYF. As DNA, the CDR3 is TGTGCCAGCAGCCAGGACACCACAACTGGGAAAGAGACCCAGTACTTC.